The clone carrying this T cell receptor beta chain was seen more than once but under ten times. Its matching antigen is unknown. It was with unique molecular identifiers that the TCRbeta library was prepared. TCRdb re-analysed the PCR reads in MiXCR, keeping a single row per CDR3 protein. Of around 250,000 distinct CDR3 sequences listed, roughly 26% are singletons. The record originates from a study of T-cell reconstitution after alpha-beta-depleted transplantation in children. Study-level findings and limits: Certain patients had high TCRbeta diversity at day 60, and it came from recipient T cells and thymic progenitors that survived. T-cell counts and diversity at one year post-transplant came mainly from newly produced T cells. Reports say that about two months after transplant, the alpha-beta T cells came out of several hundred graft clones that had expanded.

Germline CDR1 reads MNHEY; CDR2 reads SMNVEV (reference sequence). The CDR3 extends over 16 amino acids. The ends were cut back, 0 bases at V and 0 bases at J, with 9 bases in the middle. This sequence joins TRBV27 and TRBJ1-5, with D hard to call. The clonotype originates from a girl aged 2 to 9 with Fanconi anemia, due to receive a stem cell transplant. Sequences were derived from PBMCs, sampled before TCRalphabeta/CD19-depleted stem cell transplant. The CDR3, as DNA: TGTGCCAGCAGTTTATCGCCCCCTTATAGCAATCAGCCCCAGCATTTT. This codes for CASSLSPPYSNQPQHF.